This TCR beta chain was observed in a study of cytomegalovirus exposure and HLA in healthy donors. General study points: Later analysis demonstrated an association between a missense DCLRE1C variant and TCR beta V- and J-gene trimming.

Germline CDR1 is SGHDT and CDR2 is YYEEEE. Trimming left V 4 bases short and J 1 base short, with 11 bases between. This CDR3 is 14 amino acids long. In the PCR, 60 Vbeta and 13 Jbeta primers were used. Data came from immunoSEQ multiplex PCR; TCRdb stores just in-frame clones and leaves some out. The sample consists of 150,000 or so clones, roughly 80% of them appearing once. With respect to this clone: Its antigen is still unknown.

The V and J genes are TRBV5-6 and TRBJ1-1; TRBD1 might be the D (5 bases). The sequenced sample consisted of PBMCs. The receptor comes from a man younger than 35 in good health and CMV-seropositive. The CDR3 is CASSQPTGNTEAFF. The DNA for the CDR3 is TGTGCCAGCAGCCAACCTACAGGGAACACTGAAGCTTTCTTT.